This T cell receptor beta chain was observed in a study of T cells in narcolepsy. Study-wide context: Patients with NT1 or NT2 and healthy control donors were enrolled.

General study findings and limits: Autoreactive clonotypes reportedly recurred in blood of same and different patients, not controls. Autoreactive HCRT-specific and TRIB2-specific clonotypes were marked in same-patient CSF-versus-blood CD4+ comparisons.

Clones were sequenced by immunoSEQ multiplex PCR, and TCRdb holds only the in-frame ones, with some missing. This sample carries about 10,000 clones, about 75% of them seen once, and the ten largest clones take 22%. On this clone: Its specificity is not known.

In germline, CDR1 is MGHRA, CDR2 YSYEKL. There are 17 residues in the CDR3. With 0 bases removed from V and 0 bases from J, the gap between germline ends came to 12 bases. The rearrangement links TRBV4-1 to TRBJ2-1, with a possible D match to TRBD2 (7 bases). This TCR was sampled from a human donor with narcolepsy. The sample taken for sequencing was CD45RA- memory CD8+ T cells from PBMCs. CDR3 in DNA: TGCGCCAGCAGCCAAGAGAGGGGGGGCAGCTCCTACAATGAGCAGTTCTTC. Its translation is CASSQERGGSSYNEQFF.